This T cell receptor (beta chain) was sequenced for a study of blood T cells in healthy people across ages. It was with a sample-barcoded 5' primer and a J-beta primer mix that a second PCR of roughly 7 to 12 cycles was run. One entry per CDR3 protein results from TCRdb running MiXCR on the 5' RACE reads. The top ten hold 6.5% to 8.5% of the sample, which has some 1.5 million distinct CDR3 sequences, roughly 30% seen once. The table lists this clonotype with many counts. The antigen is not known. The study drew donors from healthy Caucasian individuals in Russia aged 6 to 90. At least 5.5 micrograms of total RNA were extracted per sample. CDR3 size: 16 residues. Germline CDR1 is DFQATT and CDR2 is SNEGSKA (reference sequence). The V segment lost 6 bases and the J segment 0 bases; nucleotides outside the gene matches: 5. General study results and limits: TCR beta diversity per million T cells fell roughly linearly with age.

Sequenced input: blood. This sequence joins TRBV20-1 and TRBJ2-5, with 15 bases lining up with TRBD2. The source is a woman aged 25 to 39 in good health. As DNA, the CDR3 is TGCAGTGCGAGGACTAGCGGGGGGGCCAACCAAGAGACCCAGTACTTC. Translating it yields CSARTSGGANQETQYF.